This TCR beta chain was recorded in a study of T cells expressing NK-cell markers. Study conclusions and caveats: No clear determination of HCMV specificity was made for expanded NKG2C+ T cell clones.

With respect to this clonotype: Its target is not known.

There are 13 residues in the CDR3. Germline values: CDR1 SGHRS, CDR2 YFSETQ. 5'RACE template switching with UMIs produced the TCR beta cDNA. TCRdb re-called the 5' RACE reads and catalogs CDR3 proteins one per entry, DNA excluded. The table gives hundreds of thousands of distinct CDR3 sequences; the top ten clones make up under 6.5% of it. V usage is TRBV5-1 and J usage is TRBJ1-1; without DNA, the TCRdb call of TRBD1 cannot be checked. The specimen was blood T cells: a sorted CD56 or NKG2C T cell subset, CD4+ or CD8+ T cells, or bulk PBMC T cells (not recorded which). This TCR derives from a man aged 18-75 years in good health. Here the CDR3 reads CASSLEGGSVAFF.